This T cell receptor (beta chain) is drawn from a study of T cells in Graves' hyperthyroidism and ophthalmopathy. Regarding the study as a whole: Also found in blood were most expanded thyroid clonotypes above 0.001.

RNA transcripts served as the template for amplifying TCR beta CDR3 regions. An initial round of RT-PCR targeting the TCR CDR3 relied on the HTBI primer set. TCRdb itself ran the multiplex PCR reads through MiXCR, one entry per CDR3 protein. The sample holds 600,000 to 700,000 distinct CDR3 sequences, roughly 14% seen once. In this sample, this clonotype turned up many times. Its specificity is not known. Deletions cut 8 bases from V and 7 bases from J, with 12 bases between. Germline lookup yields CDR1 MDHEN and CDR2 SYDVKM. The CDR3 contains 12 residues. The rearrangement links TRBV28 to TRBJ1-3; no firm D call. Sequencing input: blood. This clonotype was obtained from a woman aged 40 to 50 with Graves' ophthalmopathy. CDR3 protein: CASEGQRNTIYF. The CDR3 DNA reads as TGTGCCAGCGAGGGTCAGAGGAACACCATATATTTT. The entire variable domain, with the rest obtained from reference TRBV28 and TRBJ1-3, is as follows: DVKVTQSSRYLVKRTGEKVFLECVQDMDHENMFWYRQDPGLGLRLIYFSYDVKMKEKGDIPEGYSVSREKKERFSLILESASTNQTSMYLCASEGQRNTIYFGEGSWLTVV.